Listed below are T cell receptor beta chains from one sample, sequenced in a study of brain T cells in children with intractable seizures. TCRdb's copy holds only in-frame clones and misses some; the assay was immunoSEQ multiplex PCR. The sample has under 400,000 clones, roughly 92% seen once. The sample here was peripheral blood, taken more than 4 months after surgery. The receptors shown here come from a boy under two years old with tuberous sclerosis and intractable seizures. Each CDR3 is given with its conserved first and last residue. A D gene is named only where the DNA matches it firmly. Not all rows give a size; the values are once, few, many and, for expanded clones, a class.

CASSLIGIDTGELFF,TGCGCCAGCAGCTTGATCGGGATCGACACCGGGGAGCTGTTTTTT,TRBJ2-2,NA,15,NA,TRBV5-1
CASSRGTSGSYEQYF,TGTGCCAGCAGCCGCGGGACTAGCGGGAGTTACGAGCAGTACTTC,TRBJ2-7,NA,15,TRBD2,TRBV2
CSVEEVVTEAFF,TGCAGCGTTGAAGAGGTGGTCACTGAAGCTTTCTTT,TRBJ1-1,NA,12,NA,TRBV29-1
CASSDGGRARNEQFF,TGTGCCAGCAGTGATGGTGGGAGGGCCCGTAATGAGCAGTTCTTC,TRBJ2-1,NA,15,TRBD2,TRBV6-1
CTSSQDGDTSNTGELFF,TGCACCAGCAGCCAAGACGGAGATACTTCGAACACCGGGGAGCTGTTTTTT,TRBJ2-2,NA,17,NA,TRBV1
CASSERNTEAFF,TGTGCCAGCAGTGAAAGGAACACTGAAGCTTTCTTT,TRBJ1-1,once,12,NA,TRBV25-1
CASSRGHYEQYF,TGTGCCAGCAGCAGGGGACACTACGAGCAGTACTTC,TRBJ2-7,once,12,NA,TRBV5-8
CASSIEARSSGNTIYF,TGTGCCAGTAGTATAGAGGCTCGGAGCTCTGGAAACACCATATATTTT,TRBJ1-3,NA,16,NA,TRBV19
CASGTAGVDTQYF,TGTGCCTCAGGGACTGCCGGGGTAGATACGCAGTATTTT,TRBJ2-3,once,13,NA,TRBV27
CASSLWSSGGAYEQYF,TGTGCCAGCAGCTTATGGAGTAGCGGAGGGGCCTACGAGCAGTACTTC,TRBJ2-7,NA,16,NA,TRBV7-2
CASRQGSAEAFF,TGTGCCAGCAGACAGGGGAGCGCTGAAGCTTTCTTT,TRBJ1-1,NA,12,TRBD1,TRBV6-5
CASSLSGGSEQYF,TGTGCCAGCAGCTTAAGTGGCGGGAGCGAGCAGTACTTC,TRBJ2-7,NA,13,TRBD2,TRBV7-2
CASSRTSTSPYEQYF,TGTGCCAGCAGCCGGACAAGTACAAGCCCCTACGAGCAGTACTTC,TRBJ2-7,NA,15,NA,TRBV7-9
CASSLVQTLAKNIQYF,TGTGCCAGCAGCTTAGTACAGACACTAGCCAAAAACATTCAGTACTTC,TRBJ2-4,NA,16,NA,TRBV7-2
CASSVEVGHSTDTQYF,TGTGCCAGCAGCGTAGAAGTGGGGCACTCCACAGATACGCAGTATTTT,TRBJ2-3,NA,16,NA,TRBV9